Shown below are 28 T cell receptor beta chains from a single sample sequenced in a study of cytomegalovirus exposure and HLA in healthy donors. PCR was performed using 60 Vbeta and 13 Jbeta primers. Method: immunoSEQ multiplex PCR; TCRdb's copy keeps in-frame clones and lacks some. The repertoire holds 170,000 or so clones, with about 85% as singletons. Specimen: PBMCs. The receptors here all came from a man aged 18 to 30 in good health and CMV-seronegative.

CDR3 DNA sequence: TGTGCCAGCAGCCCCCTCGGGAGTTCCTACAATGAGCAGTTCTTC. This sequence encodes CASSPLGSSYNEQFF. The chain combines TRBV7-9 with TRBJ2-1; D is possibly TRBD2 (6 bases). Germline CDR1 and CDR2: SEHNR and FQNEAQ (reference sequence). CDR3 length: 15 amino acids. Trimming removed 5 bases at V and 1 base at J, with 12 bases between.

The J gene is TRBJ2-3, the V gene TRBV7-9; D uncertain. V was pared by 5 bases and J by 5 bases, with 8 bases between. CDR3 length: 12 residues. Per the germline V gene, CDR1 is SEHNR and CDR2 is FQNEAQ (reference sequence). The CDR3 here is CASSPSVDTQYF. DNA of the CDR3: TGTGCCAGCAGCCCGTCGGTAGATACGCAGTATTTT.

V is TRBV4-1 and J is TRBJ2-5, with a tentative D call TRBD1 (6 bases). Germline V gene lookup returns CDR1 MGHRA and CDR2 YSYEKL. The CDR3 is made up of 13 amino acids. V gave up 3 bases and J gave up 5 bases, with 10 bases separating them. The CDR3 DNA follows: TGCGCCAGCAGCCAGCAGGGGACCGAGACCCAGTACTTC. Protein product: CASSQQGTETQYF.

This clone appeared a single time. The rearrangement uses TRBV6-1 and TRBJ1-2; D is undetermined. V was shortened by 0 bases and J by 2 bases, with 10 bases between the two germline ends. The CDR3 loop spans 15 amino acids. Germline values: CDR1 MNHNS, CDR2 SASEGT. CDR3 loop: CASSEAVALNYGYTF. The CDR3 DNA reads TGTGCCAGCAGTGAAGCGGTAGCCTTAAACTATGGCTACACCTTC.

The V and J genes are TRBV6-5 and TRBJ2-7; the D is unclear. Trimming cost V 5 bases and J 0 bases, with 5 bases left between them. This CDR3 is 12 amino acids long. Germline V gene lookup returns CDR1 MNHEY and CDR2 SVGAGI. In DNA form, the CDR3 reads TGTGCCAGCAGTCGGAGCTCCTACGAGCAGTACTTC. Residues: CASSRSSYEQYF.

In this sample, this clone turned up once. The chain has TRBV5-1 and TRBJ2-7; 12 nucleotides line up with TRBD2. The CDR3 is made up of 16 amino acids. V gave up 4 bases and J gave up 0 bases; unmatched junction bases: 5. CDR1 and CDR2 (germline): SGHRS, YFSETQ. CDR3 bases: TGCGCCAGCAGCCCCCAGACTAGCGGGAGCTCCTACGAGCAGTACTTC. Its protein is CASSPQTSGSSYEQYF.

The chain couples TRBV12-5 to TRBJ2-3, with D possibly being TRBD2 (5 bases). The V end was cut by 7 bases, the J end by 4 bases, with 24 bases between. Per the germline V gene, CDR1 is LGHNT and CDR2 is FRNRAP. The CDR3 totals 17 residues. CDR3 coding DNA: TGTGCTAGTGCCCCACCGGGGATGGGTGTCTTCTCAGATACGCAGTATTTT. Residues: CASAPPGMGVFSDTQYF.

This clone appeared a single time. CDR3 protein: CASSLSSGGPSETQYF. The CDR3 DNA follows: TGCGCCAGCAGCTTATCTAGCGGGGGCCCCTCAGAGACCCAGTACTTC. The chain is built from TRBV5-1 and TRBJ2-5; 10 bases align to TRBD2. This CDR3 has 16 amino acids. V lost 2 bases and J lost 4; bases outside the gene matches: 8. Germline loops: CDR1 SGHRS, CDR2 YFSETQ.

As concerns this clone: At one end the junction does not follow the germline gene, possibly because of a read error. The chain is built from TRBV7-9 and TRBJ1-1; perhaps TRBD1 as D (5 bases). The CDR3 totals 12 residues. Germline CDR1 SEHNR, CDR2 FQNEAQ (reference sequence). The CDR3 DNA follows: TGTTCCAGCAGCTTGGACATACCTGAAGCTTTCTTT. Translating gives CSSSLDIPEAFF.

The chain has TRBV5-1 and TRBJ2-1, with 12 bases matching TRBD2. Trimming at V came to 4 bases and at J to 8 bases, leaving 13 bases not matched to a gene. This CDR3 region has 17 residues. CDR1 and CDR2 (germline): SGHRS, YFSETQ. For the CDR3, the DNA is TGCGCCAGCAGCCCCGGACTAGCGGGGATTATATTTGATGAGCAGTTCTTC. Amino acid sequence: CASSPGLAGIIFDEQFF.

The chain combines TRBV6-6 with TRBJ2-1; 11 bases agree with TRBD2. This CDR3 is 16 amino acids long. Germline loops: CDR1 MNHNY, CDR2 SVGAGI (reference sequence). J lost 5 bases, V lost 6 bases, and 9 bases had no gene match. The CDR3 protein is CASRRLGLAGDNEQFF. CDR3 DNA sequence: TGTGCCAGCAGGAGACTTGGACTAGCGGGTGACAATGAGCAGTTCTTC.

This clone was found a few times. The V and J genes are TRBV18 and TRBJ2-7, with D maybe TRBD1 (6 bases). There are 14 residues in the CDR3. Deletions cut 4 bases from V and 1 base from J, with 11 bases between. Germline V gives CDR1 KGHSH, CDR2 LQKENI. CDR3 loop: CASSLQGTSYEQYF. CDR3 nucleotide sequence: TGTGCCAGCTCACTCCAAGGGACATCCTACGAGCAGTACTTC.

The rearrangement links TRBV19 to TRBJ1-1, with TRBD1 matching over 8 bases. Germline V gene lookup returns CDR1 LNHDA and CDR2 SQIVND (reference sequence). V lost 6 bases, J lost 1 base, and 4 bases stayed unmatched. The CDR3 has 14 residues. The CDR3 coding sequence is TGTGCCAGTAGGCCGGGACAGGCGAACACTGAAGCTTTCTTT. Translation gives CASRPGQANTEAFF.

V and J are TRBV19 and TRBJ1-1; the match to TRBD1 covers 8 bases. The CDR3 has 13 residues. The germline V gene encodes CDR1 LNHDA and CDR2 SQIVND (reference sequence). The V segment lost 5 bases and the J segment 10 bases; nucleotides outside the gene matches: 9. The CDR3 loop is CASSPNDRGRAFF. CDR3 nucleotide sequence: TGTGCCAGTAGTCCTAATGACAGGGGAAGAGCTTTCTTT.

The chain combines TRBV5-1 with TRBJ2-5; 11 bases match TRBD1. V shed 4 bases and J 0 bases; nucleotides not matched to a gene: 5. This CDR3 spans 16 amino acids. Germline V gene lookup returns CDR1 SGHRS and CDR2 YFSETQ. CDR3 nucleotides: TGCGCCAGCAGCGGAGGGACAGGGGGGTACCAAGAGACCCAGTACTTC. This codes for CASSGGTGGYQETQYF.

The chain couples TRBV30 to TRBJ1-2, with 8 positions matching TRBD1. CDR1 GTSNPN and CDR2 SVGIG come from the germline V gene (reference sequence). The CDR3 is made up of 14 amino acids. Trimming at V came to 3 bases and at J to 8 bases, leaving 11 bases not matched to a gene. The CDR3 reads CAWRTRQGARGYTF. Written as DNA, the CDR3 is TGTGCCTGGAGGACTCGGCAGGGGGCGCGGGGCTACACCTTC.

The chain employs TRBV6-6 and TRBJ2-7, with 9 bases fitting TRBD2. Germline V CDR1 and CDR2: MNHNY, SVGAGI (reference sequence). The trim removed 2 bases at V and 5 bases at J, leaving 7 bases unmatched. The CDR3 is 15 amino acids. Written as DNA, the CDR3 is TGTGCCAGCAGTTACGGTGCGGGGGGGCAGAACGAGCAGTACTTC. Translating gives CASSYGAGGQNEQYF.

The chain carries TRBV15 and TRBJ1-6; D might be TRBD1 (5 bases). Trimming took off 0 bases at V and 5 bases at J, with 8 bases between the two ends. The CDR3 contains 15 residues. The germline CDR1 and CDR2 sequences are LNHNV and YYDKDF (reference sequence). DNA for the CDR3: TGTGCCACCAGCAGAGAGACAGATGATAATTCACCCCTCCACTTT. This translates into CATSRETDDNSPLHF.

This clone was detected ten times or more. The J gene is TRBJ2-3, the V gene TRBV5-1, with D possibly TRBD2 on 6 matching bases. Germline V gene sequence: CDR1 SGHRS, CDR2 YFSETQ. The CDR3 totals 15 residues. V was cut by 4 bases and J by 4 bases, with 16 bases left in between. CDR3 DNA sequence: TGCGCCAGCAGCAACGGAGGGGTGGTGTCAGATACGCAGTATTTT. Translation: CASSNGGVVSDTQYF.

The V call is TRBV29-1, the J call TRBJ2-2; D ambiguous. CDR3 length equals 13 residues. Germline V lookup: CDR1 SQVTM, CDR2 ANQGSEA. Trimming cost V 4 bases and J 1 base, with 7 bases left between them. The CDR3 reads CSVVNRNTGELFF. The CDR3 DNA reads TGCAGCGTTGTTAACAGGAACACCGGGGAGCTGTTTTTT.

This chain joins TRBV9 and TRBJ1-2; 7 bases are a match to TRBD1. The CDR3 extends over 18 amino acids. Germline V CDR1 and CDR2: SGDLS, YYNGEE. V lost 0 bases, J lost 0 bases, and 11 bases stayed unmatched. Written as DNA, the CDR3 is TGTGCCAGCAGCGTAGAGGGGGACAGCGACATCACTAACTATGGCTACACCTTC. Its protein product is CASSVEGDSDITNYGYTF. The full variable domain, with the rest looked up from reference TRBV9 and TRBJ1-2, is DSGVTQTPKHLITATGQRVTLRCSPRSGDLSVYWYQQSLDQGLQFLIQYYNGEERAKGNILERFSAQQFPDLHSELNLSSLELGDSALYFCASSVEGDSDITNYGYTFGSGTRLTVV.

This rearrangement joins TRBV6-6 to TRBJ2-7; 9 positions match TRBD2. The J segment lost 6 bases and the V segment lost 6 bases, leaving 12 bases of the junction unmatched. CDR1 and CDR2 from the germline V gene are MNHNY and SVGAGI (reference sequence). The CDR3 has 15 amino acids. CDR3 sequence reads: CASSPRSIAGVEQYF. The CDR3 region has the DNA TGTGCCAGCAGCCCCCGGTCCATAGCGGGGGTCGAGCAGTACTTC.

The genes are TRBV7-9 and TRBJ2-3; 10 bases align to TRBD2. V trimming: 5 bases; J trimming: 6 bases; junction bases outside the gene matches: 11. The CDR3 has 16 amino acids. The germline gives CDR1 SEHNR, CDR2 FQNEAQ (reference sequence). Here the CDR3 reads CASSRTSGHEFDTQYF. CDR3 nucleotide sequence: TGTGCCAGCAGCAGGACTAGCGGTCACGAGTTTGATACGCAGTATTTT.

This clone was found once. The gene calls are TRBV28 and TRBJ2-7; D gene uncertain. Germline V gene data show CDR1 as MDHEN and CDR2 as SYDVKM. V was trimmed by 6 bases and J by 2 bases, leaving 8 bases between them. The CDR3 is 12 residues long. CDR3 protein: CASSRETYEQYF. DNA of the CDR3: TGTGCCAGCAGCCGTGAGACCTACGAGCAGTACTTC.

CDR3 nucleotides: TGTGCCAGCAAGTGGGCGGGGAACACTGAAGCTTTCTTT. Protein product: CASKWAGNTEAFF. The chain employs TRBV27 and TRBJ1-1, with D unresolved. The CDR3 totals 13 residues. Germline loops: CDR1 MNHEY, CDR2 SMNVEV (reference sequence). V shed 7 bases and J shed 1 base, with 10 bases lying between them.

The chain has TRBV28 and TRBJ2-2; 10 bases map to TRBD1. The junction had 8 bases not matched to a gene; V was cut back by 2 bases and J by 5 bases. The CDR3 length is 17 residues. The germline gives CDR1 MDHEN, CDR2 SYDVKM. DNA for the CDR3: TGTGCCAGCAGTTTACAGTTCGGGACAGGGGTAACCGGGGAGCTGTTTTTT. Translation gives CASSLQFGTGVTGELFF. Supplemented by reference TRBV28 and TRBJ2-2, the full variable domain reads DVKVTQSSRYLVKRTGEKVFLECVQDMDHENMFWYRQDPGLGLRLIYFSYDVKMKEKGDIPEGYSVSREKKERFSLILESASTNQTSMYLCASSLQFGTGVTGELFFGEGSRLTVL.

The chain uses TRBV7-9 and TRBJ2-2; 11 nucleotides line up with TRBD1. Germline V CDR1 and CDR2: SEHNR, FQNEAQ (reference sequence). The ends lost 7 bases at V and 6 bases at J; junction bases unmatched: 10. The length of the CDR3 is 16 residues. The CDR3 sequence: CASNFRTGGAAGELFF. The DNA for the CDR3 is TGTGCCAGCAACTTTCGGACAGGGGGCGCAGCCGGGGAGCTGTTTTTT.

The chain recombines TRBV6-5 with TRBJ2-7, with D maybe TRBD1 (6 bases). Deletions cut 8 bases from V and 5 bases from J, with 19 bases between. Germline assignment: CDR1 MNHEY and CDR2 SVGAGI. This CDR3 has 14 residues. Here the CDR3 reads CASGQTPRGNEQYF. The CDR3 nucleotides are TGTGCCAGCGGACAGACTCCCAGAGGAAACGAGCAGTACTTC.